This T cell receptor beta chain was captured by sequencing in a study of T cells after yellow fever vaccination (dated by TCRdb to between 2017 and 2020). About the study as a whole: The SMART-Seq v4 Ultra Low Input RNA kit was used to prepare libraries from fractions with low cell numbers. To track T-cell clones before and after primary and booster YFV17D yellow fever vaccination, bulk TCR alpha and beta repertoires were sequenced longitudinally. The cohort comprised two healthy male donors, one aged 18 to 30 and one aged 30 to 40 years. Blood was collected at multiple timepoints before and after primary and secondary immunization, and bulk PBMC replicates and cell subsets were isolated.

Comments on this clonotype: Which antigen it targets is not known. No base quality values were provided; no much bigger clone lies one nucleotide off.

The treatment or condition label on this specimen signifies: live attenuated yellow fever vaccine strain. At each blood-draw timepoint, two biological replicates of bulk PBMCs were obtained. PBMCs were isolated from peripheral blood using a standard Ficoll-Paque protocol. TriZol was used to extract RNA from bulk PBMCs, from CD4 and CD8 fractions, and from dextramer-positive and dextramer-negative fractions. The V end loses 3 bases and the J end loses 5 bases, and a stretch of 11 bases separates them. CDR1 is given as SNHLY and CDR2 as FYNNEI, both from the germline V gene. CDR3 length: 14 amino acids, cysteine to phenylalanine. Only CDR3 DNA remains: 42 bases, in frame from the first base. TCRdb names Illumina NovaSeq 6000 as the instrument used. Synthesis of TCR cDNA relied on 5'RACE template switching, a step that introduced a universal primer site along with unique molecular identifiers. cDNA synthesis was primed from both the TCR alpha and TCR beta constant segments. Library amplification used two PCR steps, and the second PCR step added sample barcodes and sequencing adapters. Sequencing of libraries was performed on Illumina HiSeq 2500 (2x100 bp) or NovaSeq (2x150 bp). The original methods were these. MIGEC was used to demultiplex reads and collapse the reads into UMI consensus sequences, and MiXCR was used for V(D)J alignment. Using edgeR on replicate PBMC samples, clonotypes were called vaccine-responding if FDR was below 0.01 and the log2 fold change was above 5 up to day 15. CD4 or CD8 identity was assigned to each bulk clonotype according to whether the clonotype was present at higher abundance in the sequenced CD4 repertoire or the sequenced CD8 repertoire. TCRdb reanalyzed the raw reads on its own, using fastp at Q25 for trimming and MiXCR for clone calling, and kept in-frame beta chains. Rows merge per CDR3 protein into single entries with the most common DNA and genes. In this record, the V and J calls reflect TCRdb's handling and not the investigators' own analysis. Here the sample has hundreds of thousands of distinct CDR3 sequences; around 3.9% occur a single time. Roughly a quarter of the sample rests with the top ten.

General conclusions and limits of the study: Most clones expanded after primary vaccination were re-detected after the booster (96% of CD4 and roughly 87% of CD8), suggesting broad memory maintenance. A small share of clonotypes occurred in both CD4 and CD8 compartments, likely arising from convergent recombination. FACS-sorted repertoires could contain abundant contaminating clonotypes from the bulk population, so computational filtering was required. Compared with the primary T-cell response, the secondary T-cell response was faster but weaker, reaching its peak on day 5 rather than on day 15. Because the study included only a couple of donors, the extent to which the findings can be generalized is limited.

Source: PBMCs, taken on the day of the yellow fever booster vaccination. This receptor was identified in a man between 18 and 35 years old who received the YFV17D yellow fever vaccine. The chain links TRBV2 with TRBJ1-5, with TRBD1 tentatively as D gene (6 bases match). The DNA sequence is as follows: TGTGCCAGCAGTGATAAACAGGGCCATCAGCCCCAGCATTTT. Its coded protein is CASSDKQGHQPQHF.